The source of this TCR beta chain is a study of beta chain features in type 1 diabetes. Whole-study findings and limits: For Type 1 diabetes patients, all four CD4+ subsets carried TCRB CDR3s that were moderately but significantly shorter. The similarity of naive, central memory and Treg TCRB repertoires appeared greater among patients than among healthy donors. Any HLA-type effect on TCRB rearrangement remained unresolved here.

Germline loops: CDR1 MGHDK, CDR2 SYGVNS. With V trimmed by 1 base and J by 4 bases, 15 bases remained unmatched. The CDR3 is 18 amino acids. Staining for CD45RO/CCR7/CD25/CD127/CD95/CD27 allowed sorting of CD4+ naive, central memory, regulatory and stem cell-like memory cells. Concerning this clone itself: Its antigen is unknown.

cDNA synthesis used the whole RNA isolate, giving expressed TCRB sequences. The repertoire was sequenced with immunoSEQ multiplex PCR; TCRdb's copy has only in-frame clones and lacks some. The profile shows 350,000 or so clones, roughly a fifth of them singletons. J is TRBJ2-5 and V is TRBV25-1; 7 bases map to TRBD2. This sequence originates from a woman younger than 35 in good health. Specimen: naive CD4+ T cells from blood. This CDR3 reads CASSELDGGFGVRETQYF. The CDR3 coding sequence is TGTGCCAGCAGTGAATTGGACGGGGGGTTCGGGGTGCGAGAGACCCAGTACTTC.